A selection of T cell receptor beta chains follows, all from one sample in a study of identical twins. TCRdb recomputed calls from the 5' RACE reads with MiXCR, one row per CDR3 protein. The sample yields 600,000 to 850,000 distinct CDR3 sequences, around a sixth seen once. These same data were also listed under a study on T cells expressing NK-cell markers.

Sequencing used PBMCs. The source is a woman in her late teens or twenties in good health. CDR3s include the opening cysteine and the closing phenylalanine or tryptophan. Fields, in order: V gene, CDR3 length, D gene, J gene, CDR3 protein. A D gene is named only where the DNA matches it firmly.

>TRBV12-3/TRBV12-4|17|TRBD1|TRBJ1-5
CASSFFSGTGSNQPQHF
>TRBV6-2/TRBV6-3|14|.|TRBJ1-1
CASSYPDSRSEAFF
>TRBV9|15|.|TRBJ1-1
CASSAMGLRNTEAFF
>TRBV14|17|TRBD2|TRBJ2-1
CASSLWTSGTIHNEQFF
>TRBV18|16|TRBD2|TRBJ2-1
CASSPASGRAVDEQFF
>TRBV5-1|14|.|TRBJ2-1
CASSLLGTLNEQFF
>TRBV20-1|15|.|TRBJ1-1
CSARGLGGDGTEAFF
>TRBV5-1|16|TRBD1|TRBJ2-7
CASSGPGTGAYYEQYF
>TRBV5-1|14|.|TRBJ1-6
CASNQGTESSPLHF
>TRBV5-1|16|TRBD2|TRBJ2-7
CASSLVQTSGSREQYF
>TRBV7-2|16|.|TRBJ2-1
CASSFVRRSSYNEQFF
>TRBV29-1|12|.|TRBJ2-3
CSVASSGDTQYF
>TRBV20-1|13|.|TRBJ2-5
CSASGQTQETQYF
>TRBV9|16|TRBD2|TRBJ2-1
CASSALGGVSYNEQFF
>TRBV29-1|13|.|TRBJ2-5
CSVRRDHQETQYF
>TRBV5-1|15|.|TRBJ2-1
CASTGDGSTYNEQFF
>TRBV29-1|14|.|TRBJ2-1
CSVARTSTYNEQFF